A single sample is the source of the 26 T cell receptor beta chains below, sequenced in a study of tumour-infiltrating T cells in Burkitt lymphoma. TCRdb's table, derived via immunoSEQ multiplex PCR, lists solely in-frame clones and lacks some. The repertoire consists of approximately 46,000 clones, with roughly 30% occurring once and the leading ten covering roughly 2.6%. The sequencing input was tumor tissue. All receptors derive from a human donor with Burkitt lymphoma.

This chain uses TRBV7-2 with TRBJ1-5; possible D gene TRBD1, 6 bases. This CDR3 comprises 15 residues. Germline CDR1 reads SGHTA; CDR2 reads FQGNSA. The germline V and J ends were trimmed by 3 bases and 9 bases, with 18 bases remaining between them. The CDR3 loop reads CASSFDRSPGWPQHF. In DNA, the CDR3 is TGTGCCAGCAGCTTCGACAGGTCCCCTGGGTGGCCCCAGCATTTT.

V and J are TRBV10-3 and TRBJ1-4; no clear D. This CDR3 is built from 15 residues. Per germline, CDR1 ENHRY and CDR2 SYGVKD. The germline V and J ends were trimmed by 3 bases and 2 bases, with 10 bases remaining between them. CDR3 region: CAISDPHRTNEKLFF. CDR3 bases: TGTGCCATCAGTGATCCCCATAGGACTAATGAAAAACTGTTTTTT.

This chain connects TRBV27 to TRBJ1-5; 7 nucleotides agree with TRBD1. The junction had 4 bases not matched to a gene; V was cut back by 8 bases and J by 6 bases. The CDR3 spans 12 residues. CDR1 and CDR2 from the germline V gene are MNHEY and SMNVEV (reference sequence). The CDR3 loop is CASGTVSQPQHF. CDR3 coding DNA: TGTGCCAGCGGGACAGTGTCTCAGCCCCAGCATTTT.

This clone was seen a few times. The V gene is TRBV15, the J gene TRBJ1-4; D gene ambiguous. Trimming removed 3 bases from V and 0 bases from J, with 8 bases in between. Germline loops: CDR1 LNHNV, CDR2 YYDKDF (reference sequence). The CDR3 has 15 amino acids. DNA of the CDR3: TGTGCCACCAGCAGGTACAGCTCAACTAATGAAAAACTGTTTTTT. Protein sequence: CATSRYSSTNEKLFF.

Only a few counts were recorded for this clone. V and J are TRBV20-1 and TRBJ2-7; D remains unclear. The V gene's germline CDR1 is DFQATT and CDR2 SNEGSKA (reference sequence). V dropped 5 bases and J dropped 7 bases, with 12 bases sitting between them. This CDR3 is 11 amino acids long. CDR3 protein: CSASRIEEQYF. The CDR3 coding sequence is TGCAGTGCTTCGAGGATTGAGGAGCAGTACTTC.

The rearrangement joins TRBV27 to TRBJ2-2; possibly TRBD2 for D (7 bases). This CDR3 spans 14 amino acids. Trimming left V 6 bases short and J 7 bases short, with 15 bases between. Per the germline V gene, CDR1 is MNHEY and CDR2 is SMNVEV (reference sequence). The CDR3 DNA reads TGTGCCAGCAGACTGGGGGGGCCCGACGGGGAGCTGTTTTTT. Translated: CASRLGGPDGELFF.

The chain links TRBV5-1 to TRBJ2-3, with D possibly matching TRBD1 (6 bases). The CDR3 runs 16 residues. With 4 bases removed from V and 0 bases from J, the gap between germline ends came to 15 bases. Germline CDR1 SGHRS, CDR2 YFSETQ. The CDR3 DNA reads TGCGCCAGCAGCCCCCAGTGGACAGATAGCACAGATACGCAGTATTTT. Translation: CASSPQWTDSTDTQYF.

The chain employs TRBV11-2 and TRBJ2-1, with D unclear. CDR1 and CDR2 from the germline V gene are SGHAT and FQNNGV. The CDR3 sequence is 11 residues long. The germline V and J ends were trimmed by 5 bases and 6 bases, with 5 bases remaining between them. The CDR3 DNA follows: TGTGCCAGCAGCCCAGGCAATGAGCAGTTCTTC. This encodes CASSPGNEQFF.

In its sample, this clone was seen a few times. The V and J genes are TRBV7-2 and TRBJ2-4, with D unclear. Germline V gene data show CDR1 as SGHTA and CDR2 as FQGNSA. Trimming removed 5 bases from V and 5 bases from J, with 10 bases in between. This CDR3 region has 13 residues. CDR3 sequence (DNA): TGTGCCAGCAGCCAGTCTTGGGAAAACATTCAGTACTTC. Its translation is CASSQSWENIQYF. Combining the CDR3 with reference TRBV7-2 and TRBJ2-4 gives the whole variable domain GAGVSQSPSNKVTEKGKDVELRCDPISGHTALYWYRQSLGQGLEFLIYFQGNSAPDKSGLPSDRFSAERTGGSVSTLTIQRTQQEDSAVYLCASSQSWENIQYFGAGTRLSVL.

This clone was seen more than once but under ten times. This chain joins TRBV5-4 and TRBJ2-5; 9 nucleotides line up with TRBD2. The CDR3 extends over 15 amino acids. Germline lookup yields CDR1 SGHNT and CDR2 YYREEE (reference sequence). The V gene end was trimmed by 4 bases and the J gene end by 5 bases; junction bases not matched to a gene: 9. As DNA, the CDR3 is TGTGCCAGCAGCGGCGGGGGGGCTTTTCCTGAGACCCAGTACTTC. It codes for CASSGGGAFPETQYF. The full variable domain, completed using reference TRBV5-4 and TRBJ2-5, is ETGVTQSPTHLIKTRGQQVTLRCSSQSGHNTVSWYQQALGQGPQFIFQYYREEENGRGNFPPRFSGLQFPNYSSELNVNALELDDSALYLCASSGGGAFPETQYFGPGTRLLVL.

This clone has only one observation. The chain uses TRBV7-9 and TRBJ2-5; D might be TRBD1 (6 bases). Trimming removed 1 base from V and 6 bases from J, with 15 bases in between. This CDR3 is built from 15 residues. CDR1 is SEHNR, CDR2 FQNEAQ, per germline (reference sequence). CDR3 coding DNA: TGTGCCAGCAGCTTAGGGCTGGGGGCTATGAAGACCCAGTACTTC. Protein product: CASSLGLGAMKTQYF. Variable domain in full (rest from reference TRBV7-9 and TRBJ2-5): DTGVSQNPRHKITKRGQNVTFRCDPISEHNRLYWYRQTLGQGPEFLTYFQNEAQLEKSRLLSDRFSAERPKGSFSTLEIQRTEQGDSAMYLCASSLGLGAMKTQYFGPGTRLLVL.

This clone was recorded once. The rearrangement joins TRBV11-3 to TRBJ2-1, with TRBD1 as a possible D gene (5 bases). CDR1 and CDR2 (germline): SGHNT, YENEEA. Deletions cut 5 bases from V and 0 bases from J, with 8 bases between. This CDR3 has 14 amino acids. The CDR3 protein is CASSRQHSYNEQFF. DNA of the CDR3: TGTGCCAGCAGCCGACAGCACTCCTACAATGAGCAGTTCTTC.

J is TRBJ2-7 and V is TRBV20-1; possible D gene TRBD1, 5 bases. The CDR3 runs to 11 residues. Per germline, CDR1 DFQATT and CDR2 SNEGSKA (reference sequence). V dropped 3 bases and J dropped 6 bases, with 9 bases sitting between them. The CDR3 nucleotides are TGCAGTGCTAGTAGCCAGGGCGAGCAGTACTTC. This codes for CSASSQGEQYF.

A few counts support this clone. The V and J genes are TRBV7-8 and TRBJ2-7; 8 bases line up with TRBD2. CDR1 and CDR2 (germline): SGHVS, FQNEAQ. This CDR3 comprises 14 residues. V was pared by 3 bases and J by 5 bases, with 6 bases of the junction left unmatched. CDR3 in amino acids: CASSFGGGRDEQYF. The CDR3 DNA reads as TGTGCCAGCAGCTTCGGCGGGGGGCGGGACGAGCAGTACTTC.

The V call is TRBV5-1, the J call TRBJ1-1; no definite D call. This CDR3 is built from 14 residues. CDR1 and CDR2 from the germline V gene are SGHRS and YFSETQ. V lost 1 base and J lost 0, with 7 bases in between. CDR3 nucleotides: TGCGCCAGCAGCTTGCAGGATATGAACACTGAAGCTTTCTTT. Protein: CASSLQDMNTEAFF.

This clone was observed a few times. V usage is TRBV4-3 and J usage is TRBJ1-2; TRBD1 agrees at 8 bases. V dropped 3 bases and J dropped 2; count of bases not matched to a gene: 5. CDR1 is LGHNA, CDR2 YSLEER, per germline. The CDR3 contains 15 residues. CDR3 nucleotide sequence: TGCGCCAGCAGCCATGCGACAGGGGCGAACTATGGCTACACCTTC. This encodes CASSHATGANYGYTF.

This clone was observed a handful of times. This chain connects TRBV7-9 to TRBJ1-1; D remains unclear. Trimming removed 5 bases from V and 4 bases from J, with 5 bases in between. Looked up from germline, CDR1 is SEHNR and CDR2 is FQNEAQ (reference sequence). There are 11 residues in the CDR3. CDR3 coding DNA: TGTGCCAGCAGCGGCGGCACTGAAGCTTTCTTT. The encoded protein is CASSGGTEAFF. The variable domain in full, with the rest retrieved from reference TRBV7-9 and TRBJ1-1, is DTGVSQNPRHKITKRGQNVTFRCDPISEHNRLYWYRQTLGQGPEFLTYFQNEAQLEKSRLLSDRFSAERPKGSFSTLEIQRTEQGDSAMYLCASSGGTEAFFGQGTRLTVV.

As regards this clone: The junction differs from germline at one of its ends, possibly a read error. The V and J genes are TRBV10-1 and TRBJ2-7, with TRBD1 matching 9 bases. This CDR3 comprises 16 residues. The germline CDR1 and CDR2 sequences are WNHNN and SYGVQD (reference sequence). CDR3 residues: CASSDYGTGYAYEQYF. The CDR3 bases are TGCGCCAGTAGTGATTATGGGACAGGGTATGCCTACGAGCAGTACTTC.

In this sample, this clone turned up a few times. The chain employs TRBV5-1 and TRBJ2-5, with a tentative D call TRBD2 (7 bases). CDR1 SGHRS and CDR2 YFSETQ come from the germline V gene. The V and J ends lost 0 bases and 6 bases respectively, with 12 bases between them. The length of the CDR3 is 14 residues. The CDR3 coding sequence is TGCGCCAGCAGCTTGGAAGGGGGGGTAAAGACCCAGTACTTC. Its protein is CASSLEGGVKTQYF.

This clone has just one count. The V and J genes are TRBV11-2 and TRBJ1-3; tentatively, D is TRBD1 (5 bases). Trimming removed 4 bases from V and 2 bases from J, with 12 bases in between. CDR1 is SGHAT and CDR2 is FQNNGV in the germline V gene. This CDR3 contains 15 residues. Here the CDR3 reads CASSSSGTAGNTIYF. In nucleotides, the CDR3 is TGTGCCAGCAGCTCCTCAGGGACGGCTGGAAACACCATATATTTT.

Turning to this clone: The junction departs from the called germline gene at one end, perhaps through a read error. CDR3 sequence reads: CASSLDRNYGYTF. In nucleotides, the CDR3 is TGCGCCAGCAGTTTGGACAGAAACTATGGCTACACCTTC. The chain links TRBV5-1 to TRBJ1-2; D is perhaps TRBD1 (6 bases). CDR1 SGHRS and CDR2 YFSETQ come from the germline V gene. This CDR3 has 13 residues.

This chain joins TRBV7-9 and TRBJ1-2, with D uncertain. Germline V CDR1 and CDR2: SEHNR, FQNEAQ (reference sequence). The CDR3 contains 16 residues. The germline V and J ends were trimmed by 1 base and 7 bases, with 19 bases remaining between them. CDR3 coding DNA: TGTGCCAGCAGCTTAGATGGCGACTTAGTAGTAGCTGGCTACACCTTC. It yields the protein CASSLDGDLVVAGYTF.

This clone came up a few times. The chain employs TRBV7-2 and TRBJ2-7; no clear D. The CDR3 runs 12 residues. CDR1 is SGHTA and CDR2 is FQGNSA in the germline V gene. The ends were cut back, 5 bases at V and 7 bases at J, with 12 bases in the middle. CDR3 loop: CASSAEVGEQYF. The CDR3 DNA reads TGTGCCAGCAGCGCCGAGGTGGGAGAGCAGTACTTC.

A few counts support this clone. CDR3: CASSQAGGDYYGYTF. CDR3 in DNA: TGCGCCAGCAGCCAAGCAGGGGGCGATTACTATGGCTACACCTTC. The gene calls are TRBV4-3 and TRBJ1-2; 8 nucleotides match TRBD1. V gave up 1 base and J gave up 3 bases; unmatched junction bases: 4. Germline CDR1 LGHNA, CDR2 YSLEER. The CDR3 covers 15 residues.

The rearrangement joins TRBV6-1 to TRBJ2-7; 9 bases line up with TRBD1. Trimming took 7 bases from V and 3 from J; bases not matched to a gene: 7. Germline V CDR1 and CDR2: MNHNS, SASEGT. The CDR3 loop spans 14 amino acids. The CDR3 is CASKGQGFSYEQYF. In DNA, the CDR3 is TGTGCCAGCAAGGGACAGGGCTTTAGCTACGAGCAGTACTTC.

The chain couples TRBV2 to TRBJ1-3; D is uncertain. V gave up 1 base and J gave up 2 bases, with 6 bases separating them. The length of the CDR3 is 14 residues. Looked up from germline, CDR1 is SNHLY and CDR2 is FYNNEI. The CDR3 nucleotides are TGTGCCAGCAGTGAAGTCGGGACTGGAAACACCATATATTTT. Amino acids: CASSEVGTGNTIYF.